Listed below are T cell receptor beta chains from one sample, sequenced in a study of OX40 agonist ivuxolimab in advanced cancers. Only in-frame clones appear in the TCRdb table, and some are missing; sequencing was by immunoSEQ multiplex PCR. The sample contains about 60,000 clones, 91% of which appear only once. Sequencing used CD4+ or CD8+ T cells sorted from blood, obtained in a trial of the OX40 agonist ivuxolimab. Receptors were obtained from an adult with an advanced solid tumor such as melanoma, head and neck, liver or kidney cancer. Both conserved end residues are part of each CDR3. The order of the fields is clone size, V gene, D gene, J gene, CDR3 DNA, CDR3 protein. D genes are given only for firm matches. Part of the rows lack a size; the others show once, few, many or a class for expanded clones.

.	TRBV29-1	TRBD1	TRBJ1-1	TGCAGCGTGGGTAAGCAGGGGGCTGAAGCTTTCTTT	CSVGKQGAEAFF
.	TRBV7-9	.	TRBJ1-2	TGTGCCAGCAGTCCCGACAGCTATGGCTACACCTTC	CASSPDSYGYTF
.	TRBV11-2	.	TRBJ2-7	TGTGCCAGCAGCTTCGCCTCTGGAGGGAGATCCTACGAGCAGTACTTC	CASSFASGGRSYEQYF
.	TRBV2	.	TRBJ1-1	TGTGCCAGTCTTTTGGGCACTGAAGCTTTCTTT	CASLLGTEAFF
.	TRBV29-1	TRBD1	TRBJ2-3	TGCAGCGTGGGAGACAGGGTGAGCACAGATACGCAGTATTTT	CSVGDRVSTDTQYF
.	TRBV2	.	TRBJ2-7	TGTGCCAGCAGTGAGTACTTCTCCTTTGAGCAGTACTTC	CASSEYFSFEQYF
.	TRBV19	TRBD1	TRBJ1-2	TGTGCCAGTAGCTTGGGACAGGGGGCGCACTATGGCTACACCTTC	CASSLGQGAHYGYTF
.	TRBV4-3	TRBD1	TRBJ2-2	TGCGCCAGCAGCCAAGATCCCCAGACAGGGACCGGGGAGCTGTTTTTT	CASSQDPQTGTGELFF
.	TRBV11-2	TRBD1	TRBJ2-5	TGTGCCAGCAGCCTGGGACAGGGCCTACAGACCCAGTACTTC	CASSLGQGLQTQYF
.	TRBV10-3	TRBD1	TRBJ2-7	TGTGCCATCAGTGCTCTGACAGGGGCCTCCTACGAGCAGTACTTC	CAISALTGASYEQYF
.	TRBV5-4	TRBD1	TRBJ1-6	TGTGCCAGCAGCTTCAGACAGGGGGTCAATTCACCCCTCCACTTT	CASSFRQGVNSPLHF
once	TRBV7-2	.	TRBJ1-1	TGTGCCAGCAGCGGAAGGGGTTCTTGGAACACTGAAGCTTTCTTT	CASSGRGSWNTEAFF
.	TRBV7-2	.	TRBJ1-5	TGTGCCAGCAGCTCCCGGACGGGGAATCAGCCCCAGCATTTT	CASSSRTGNQPQHF
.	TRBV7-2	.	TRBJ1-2	TGTGCCAGCAGCTTAGACAGCGCTAACTATGGCTACACCTTC	CASSLDSANYGYTF
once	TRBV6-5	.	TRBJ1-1	TGTGCCAGCAGCAGACAGCACGTTGAAGCTTTCTTT	CASSRQHVEAFF
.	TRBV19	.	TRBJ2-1	TGTGCCAGTAGTATCTTTGGAGGTCTCGATGAGCAGTTCTTC	CASSIFGGLDEQFF
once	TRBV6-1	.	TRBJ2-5	TGTGCCAGCAGTGGACAGGTTACGGAGACCCAGTACTTC	CASSGQVTETQYF
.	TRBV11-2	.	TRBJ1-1	TGTGCCAGCAATATGGACAGTTTTAACACTGAAGCTTTCTTT	CASNMDSFNTEAFF
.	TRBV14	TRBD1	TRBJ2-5	TGTGCCAGCAGCCCCCGACAGGGGTGGGGAGAGACCCAGTACTTC	CASSPRQGWGETQYF
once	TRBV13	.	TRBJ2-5	TGTGCCAGCAGCTCCGAGCGAGGGAGAAGGGAGACCCAGTACTTC	CASSSERGRRETQYF
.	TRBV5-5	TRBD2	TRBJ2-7	TGTGCCAGCAGATCGGGACTAGCGGGAGGCTACGAGCAGTACTTC	CASRSGLAGGYEQYF
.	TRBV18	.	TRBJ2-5	TGTGCCAGCTCACCACCGGCTCAAAGGGATGAGACCCAGTACTTC	CASSPPAQRDETQYF
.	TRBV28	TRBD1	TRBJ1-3	TGTGCCAGCAGGACACCGACAGGGGGAAACACCATATATTTT	CASRTPTGGNTIYF
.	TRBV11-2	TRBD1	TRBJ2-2	TGTGCCAGCAGCCCGGGACAGTCAGAAGCGCCCGGGGAGCTGTTTTTT	CASSPGQSEAPGELFF
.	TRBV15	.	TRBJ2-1	TGTGCCACCAGCAGAGTGGCGGGCCCGACCAATGAGCAGTTCTTC	CATSRVAGPTNEQFF
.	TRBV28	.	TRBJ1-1	TGTGCCAGCAACCGGGACACAATGGGGAACACTGAAGCTTTCTTT	CASNRDTMGNTEAFF
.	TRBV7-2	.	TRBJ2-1	TGTGCCAGCAGCTTAGTAGCGAGCAGTCCCTACAATGAGCAGTTCTTC	CASSLVASSPYNEQFF
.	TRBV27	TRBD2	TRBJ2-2	TGTGCCAGCCGCCCTAGCGGGGGGACCGGGGAGCTGTTTTTT	CASRPSGGTGELFF
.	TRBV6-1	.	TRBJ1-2	TGTGCCAGCAGTGAGAACGGGGATTATGGCTACACCTTC	CASSENGDYGYTF
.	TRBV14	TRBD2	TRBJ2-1	TGTGCCAGCAGCCAAGCTGGGACTAGCATTTTCTTC	CASSQAGTSIFF
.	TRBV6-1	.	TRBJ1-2	TGTGCCAGCAGTGAGCCGGGAGGGGCGCGGGGCTACACCTTC	CASSEPGGARGYTF
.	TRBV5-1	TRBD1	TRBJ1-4	TGCGCCAGCAGCTTAATACCGGGACAGGGTAATGAAAAACTGTTTTTT	CASSLIPGQGNEKLFF
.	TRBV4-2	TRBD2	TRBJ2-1	TGTGCCAGCAGCCAAGGAGCTAGCGGGGGCAGTGAGCAGTTCTTC	CASSQGASGGSEQFF
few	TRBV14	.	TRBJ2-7	TGTGCCAGCAGCACGGACGGATCCTACGAGCAGTACTTC	CASSTDGSYEQYF
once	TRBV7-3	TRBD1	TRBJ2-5	TGTGCCAGCAGCTTAGGTCAGGGGGAAGAGACCCAGTACTTC	CASSLGQGEETQYF
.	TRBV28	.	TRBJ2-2	TGTGCCAGCATCTCGGGTGGGACGAACACCGGGGAGCTGTTTTTT	CASISGGTNTGELFF
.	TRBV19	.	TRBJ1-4	TGTGCCAGTAGTACCGGGACCGAGAGAGAAAAACTGTTTTTT	CASSTGTEREKLFF
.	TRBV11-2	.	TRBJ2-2	TGTGCCAGCAGCTTATATAAGCTCGGGGAAAGGGTCGGGGAGCTGTTTTTT	CASSLYKLGERVGELFF
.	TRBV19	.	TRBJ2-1	TGTGCCAGTAGTTTGGGACTCCGAGGGGGTGAGCAGTTCTTC	CASSLGLRGGEQFF
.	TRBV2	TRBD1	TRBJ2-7	TGTGCCAGCACCCGGGACAGCTCCTACGAGCAGTACTTC	CASTRDSSYEQYF
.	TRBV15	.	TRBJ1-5	TGTGCCACCAGCAGAACAGTCGGAGGGAATCAGCCCCAGCATTTT	CATSRTVGGNQPQHF
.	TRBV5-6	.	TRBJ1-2	TGTGCCAGCAGCTCGGGCCCCCAAAGGGGCTACACCTTC	CASSSGPQRGYTF
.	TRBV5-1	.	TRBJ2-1	TGCGCCAGCAGCGTCCTAGCCGACTCCTACAATGAGCAGTTCTTC	CASSVLADSYNEQFF
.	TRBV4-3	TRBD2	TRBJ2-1	TGCGCCAGCAGCCAGCTAGCGGGGCGCAATGAGCAGTTCTTC	CASSQLAGRNEQFF
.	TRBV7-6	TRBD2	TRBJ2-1	TGTGCCAGCAGCTTAACTAGCGGGAGCTCTGAGCAGTTCTTC	CASSLTSGSSEQFF
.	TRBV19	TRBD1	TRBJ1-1	TGTGCCAGTACCGGACAGGGTCTTATTTCCGAGGGACAACGGGCTTTCTTT	CASTGQGLISEGQRAFF
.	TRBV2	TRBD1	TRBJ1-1	TGTGCCAGCAGGGCCCGTCAGGGGGCTGACACTGAAGCTTTCTTT	CASRARQGADTEAFF